This T cell receptor (beta chain) was identified during a study of cytomegalovirus exposure and HLA in healthy donors. As concerns this clone: Its antigen is currently unknown.

The repertoire was sequenced with immunoSEQ multiplex PCR; TCRdb's copy has only in-frame clones and lacks some. The repertoire holds tens of thousands of clones, with about nine tenths as singletons. Study-wide results and caveats: In a later analysis, first-cohort TCR clusters were found to tend to co-occur in the roughly 120 validation repertoires. The classifier reportedly diagnosed cytomegalovirus status with high specificity and sensitivity. Specific recognition of CMV antigens was confirmed in vitro for a few chains (all CMV-associated).

Source material: PBMCs. This clonotype was obtained from a man between 18 and 29 years old in good health and CMV-seronegative.

CDR3 loop: CASSQWTGFGETQYF. The DNA of the CDR3 is TGTGCCAGCAGCCAATGGACAGGGTTTGGAGAGACCCAGTACTTC. The V gene is TRBV7-9, the J gene TRBJ2-5; 8 bases are a match to TRBD1. V shed 5 bases and J 4 bases; nucleotides not matched to a gene: 9. The germline V gene encodes CDR1 SEHNR and CDR2 FQNEAQ (reference sequence). The CDR3 length is 15 residues. The full variable domain, with the rest looked up from reference TRBV7-9 and TRBJ2-5, is DTGVSQNPRHKITKRGQNVTFRCDPISEHNRLYWYRQTLGQGPEFLTYFQNEAQLEKSRLLSDRFSAERPKGSFSTLEIQRTEQGDSAMYLCASSQWTGFGETQYFGPGTRLLVL.